This T cell receptor beta chain is from a study of human T cells and chemical hapten exposure. Unique molecular identifiers were linked by the library to individual cDNA molecules. TCRdb re-called the RACE reads with MiXCR, one entry per CDR3 protein. The data hold under 200,000 distinct CDR3 sequences, with approximately 31% observed a single time. The CDR3 spans 15 residues. Germline-derived CDR1 and CDR2 are MDHEN and SYDVKM. V was clipped by 6 bases and J by 0 bases, with 12 bases between them. As for time point: pre-sensitization, week 0. The treatment was: therapeutic diphenylcyclopropenone sensitization with weekly scalp DPC.

This TCR came from a young woman with alopecia areata. Some clones in this sample may be carry-over from other donors' samples. Sample: whole blood, taken in connection with sensitization to the hapten diphenylcyclopropenone (DPC). This sequence joins TRBV28 and TRBJ1-5; D call uncertain. CDR3 sequence reads: CASSPGVFSNQPQHF. In DNA, the CDR3 is TGTGCCAGCAGCCCCGGGGTATTTAGCAATCAGCCCCAGCATTTT. Combining the CDR3 with reference TRBV28 and TRBJ1-5 gives the whole variable domain DVKVTQSSRYLVKRTGEKVFLECVQDMDHENMFWYRQDPGLGLRLIYFSYDVKMKEKGDIPEGYSVSREKKERFSLILESASTNQTSMYLCASSPGVFSNQPQHFGDGTRLSIL.